This T cell receptor beta chain stems from a study of T cell clonotyping in hematopoietic cell transplantation. The time point: recipient sample about 28 days before transplant, after cytoreduction. The table came from immunoSEQ multiplex PCR; TCRdb's copy has only in-frame clones and leaves some out. The sample shows around 80,000 clones, 90% to 97% of them seen only once. Trimming stripped 0 bases from V and 12 bases from J, with 14 bases between. CDR3 size: 14 residues. Looked up from germline, CDR1 is MGHRA and CDR2 is YSYEKL. This clonotype was sampled from a woman in her forties or fifties with acute myeloid leukemia. Some clones in this sample may be carry-over from other donors' samples. V is TRBV4-1 and J is TRBJ1-4, with D possibly matching TRBD1 (5 bases). This specimen was peripheral blood mononuclear cells, taken before stem cell transplant. The CDR3 spells CASSQDQGGRELFF. CDR3 DNA sequence: TGCGCCAGCAGCCAAGATCAGGGAGGGCGGGAACTGTTTTTT.